This T cell receptor beta chain was sequenced for a study of beta chain features in type 1 diabetes. The study, taken as a whole, reports: Across all four CD4+ subsets, people with type 1 diabetes showed modestly shorter TCRB CDR3s.

The study reverse transcribed the entire isolated RNA, so it sequenced expressed TCRB transcripts. Using immunoSEQ multiplex PCR, the repertoire was profiled, and TCRdb retains in-frame clones only, with some absent. The data hold hundreds of thousands of clones, with about an eighth observed a single time. The germline CDR1 and CDR2 sequences are KGHSH and LQKENI. This CDR3 is 13 amino acids long. Deletions cut 4 bases from V and 4 bases from J, with 10 bases between. Of note for this clone: Antigen: not known.

The chain is built from TRBV18 and TRBJ1-2; D is uncertain. Sequenced sample: naive CD4+ T cells from blood. The clonotype comes from a man aged 18 to 30 with type 1 diabetes. CDR3 in amino acids: CASSLSQSYGYTF. The CDR3 nucleotides read TGTGCCAGCTCACTTAGCCAATCCTATGGCTACACCTTC.